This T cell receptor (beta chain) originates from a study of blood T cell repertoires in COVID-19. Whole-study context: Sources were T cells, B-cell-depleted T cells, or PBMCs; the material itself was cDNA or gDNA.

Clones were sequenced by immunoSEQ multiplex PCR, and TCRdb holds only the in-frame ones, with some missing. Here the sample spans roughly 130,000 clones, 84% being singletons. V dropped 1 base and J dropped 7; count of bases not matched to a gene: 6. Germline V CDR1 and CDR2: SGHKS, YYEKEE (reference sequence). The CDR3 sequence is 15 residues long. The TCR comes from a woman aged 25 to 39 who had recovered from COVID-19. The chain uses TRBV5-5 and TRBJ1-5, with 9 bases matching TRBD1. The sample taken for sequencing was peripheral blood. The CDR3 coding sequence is TGTGCCAGCAGCTTGTCCGGGACAGGGAACCAGCCCCAGCATTTT. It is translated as CASSLSGTGNQPQHF.